Each of the 16 T cell receptor beta chains below was sequenced from the same sample in a study of T cell responses to AZD1222 COVID-19 vaccine. Clones were sequenced by immunoSEQ multiplex PCR, and TCRdb holds only the in-frame ones, with some missing. The sample holds some 130,000 clones, approximately 90% seen once. This specimen was peripheral blood, taken 28 days after the second AZD1222 dose. Receptors originate from an adult who received the AZD1222 COVID-19 vaccine.

The gene calls are TRBV11-3 and TRBJ1-1, with a possible D match to TRBD1 (5 bases). This CDR3 spans 13 amino acids. V lost 1 base and J lost 6, with 9 bases in between. CDR1 is SGHNT and CDR2 is YENEEA in the germline V gene. The CDR3: CASSLARDAEAFF. The CDR3 DNA is TGTGCCAGCAGCTTAGCCAGGGACGCTGAAGCTTTCTTT.

J is TRBJ2-1 and V is TRBV3-1 (or the pseudogene TRBV3-2); 10 bases match TRBD2. The junction had 6 bases not matched to a gene; V was cut back by 0 bases and J by 7 bases. The CDR3 has 16 residues. CDR1 is LGHDT and CDR2 is YNNKEL in the germline V gene (reference sequence). This chain's CDR3 is CASSQDLSGRGNEQFF. In DNA, the CDR3 is TGTGCCAGCAGCCAAGATTTAAGCGGGAGGGGGAATGAGCAGTTCTTC.

This clone appeared a few times. CDR3 nucleotide sequence: TGCGCCAGCAGCCAAGATCTTAAGTCGGGGACAGCCACAGATACGCAGTATTTT. Protein: CASSQDLKSGTATDTQYF. V gene TRBV4-3 combines with J gene TRBJ2-3; 7 bases match TRBD1. The J segment lost 2 bases and the V segment lost 0 bases, leaving 11 bases of the junction unmatched. Germline V gene sequence: CDR1 LGHNA, CDR2 YSLEER. The CDR3 extends over 18 amino acids.

The genes are TRBV11-2 and TRBJ2-1; 8 bases match TRBD2. There are 14 residues in the CDR3. The germline V gene has CDR1 SGHAT and CDR2 FQNNGV. Trimming removed 2 bases from V and 8 bases from J; junction bases left unmatched: 5. CDR3 loop: CASSLLSGSYEQFF. In DNA, the CDR3 is TGTGCCAGCAGCTTACTCAGCGGGAGCTATGAGCAGTTCTTC.

The chain is built from TRBV7-2 and TRBJ2-5; 10 bases agree with TRBD1. This CDR3 has 14 amino acids. CDR1 is SGHTA, CDR2 FQGNSA, per germline. J was trimmed by 5 bases and V by 5 bases; bases with no gene match: 5. CDR3 coding DNA: TGTGCCAGCAGCCCGGGACAGGGGTTCGAGACCCAGTACTTC. It yields the protein CASSPGQGFETQYF.

Concerning this clone: Other DNA sequences in the sample encode the same CDR3. The rearrangement links TRBV5-1 to TRBJ1-1, with a weak D call TRBD1 (6 bases). The V gene lost 5 bases and the J gene lost 1 base, with 9 bases spanning the gap. The CDR3 spans 13 residues. Germline V gives CDR1 SGHRS, CDR2 YFSETQ. CDR3 bases: TGCGCCAGCAGATTACAGGGGAACACTGAAGCTTTCTTT. Translated, it gives CASRLQGNTEAFF.

This rearrangement joins TRBV15 to TRBJ2-5; D remains ambiguous. V was pared by 3 bases and J by 3 bases, with 2 bases between. Germline values: CDR1 LNHNV, CDR2 YYDKDF (reference sequence). This CDR3 has 11 residues. CDR3 sequence reads: CATSREETQYF. CDR3 DNA sequence: TGTGCCACCAGCAGGGAAGAGACCCAGTACTTC.

The rearrangement links TRBV7-2 to TRBJ1-2; D is unresolved. Per the germline V gene, CDR1 is SGHTA and CDR2 is FQGNSA. Trimming removed 4 bases at V and 9 bases at J, with 18 bases between. The CDR3 loop spans 14 amino acids. In DNA, the CDR3 is TGTGCCAGCAGCTCAGAAGAGCCCCGACGGAGCTACACCTTC. It translates to CASSSEEPRRSYTF. The full variable domain, with the rest looked up from reference TRBV7-2 and TRBJ1-2, is GAGVSQSPSNKVTEKGKDVELRCDPISGHTALYWYRQSLGQGLEFLIYFQGNSAPDKSGLPSDRFSAERTGGSVSTLTIQRTQQEDSAVYLCASSSEEPRRSYTFGSGTRLTVV.

The J gene is TRBJ2-7, the V gene TRBV5-4; the match to TRBD2 covers 7 bases. V dropped 4 bases and J dropped 5; count of bases not matched to a gene: 3. The CDR3 is made up of 12 amino acids. The V gene's germline CDR1 is SGHNT and CDR2 YYREEE (reference sequence). In DNA, the CDR3 is TGTGCCAGCAGCCGGACTAGTAACGAGCAGTACTTC. Encoded protein: CASSRTSNEQYF.

This clone was picked up one time. The chain recombines TRBV5-5 with TRBJ2-1; a possible D gene is TRBD2 (6 bases). The CDR3 totals 13 residues. The germline V and J ends were trimmed by 4 bases and 9 bases, with 14 bases remaining between them. Germline CDR1 is SGHKS and CDR2 is YYEKEE (reference sequence). The CDR3, as DNA: TGTGCCAGCAGCCTGGAGGGCCGGTCTGAGCAGTTCTTC. As protein: CASSLEGRSEQFF.

This chain connects TRBV24-1 to TRBJ2-1; D not resolved. The CDR3 length is 11 residues. The germline CDR1 and CDR2 sequences are KGHDR and SFDVKD. The V gene lost 7 bases and the J gene lost 5 bases, with 5 bases spanning the gap. The chain's CDR3 is CATSLHNEQFF. The CDR3, as DNA: TGTGCCACCAGCCTACACAATGAGCAGTTCTTC.

The rearrangement joins TRBV3-1 (or the pseudogene TRBV3-2) to TRBJ1-4; D unresolved. CDR1 is LGHDT and CDR2 is YNNKEL in the germline V gene (reference sequence). Trimming removed 5 bases at V and 4 bases at J, with 5 bases between. CDR3 length: 12 residues. The CDR3 region has the DNA TGTGCCAGCAGCTCCCATAATGAAAAACTGTTTTTT. As protein: CASSSHNEKLFF.

The V gene is TRBV3-1 (or the pseudogene TRBV3-2), the J gene TRBJ2-3; unclear D gene. The germline V gene has CDR1 LGHDT and CDR2 YNNKEL (reference sequence). V lost 4 bases, J lost 2 bases, and 4 bases lay in between. The CDR3 runs to 12 residues. As DNA, the CDR3 is TGTGCCAGCAGCCCGTCCACAGATACGCAGTATTTT. It is translated as CASSPSTDTQYF.

The chain joins TRBV7-2 to TRBJ2-7; D gene unclear. CDR1 is SGHTA, CDR2 FQGNSA, per germline. V was shortened by 5 bases and J by 3 bases, with 8 bases between the two germline ends. The CDR3 loop spans 12 amino acids. This CDR3 is CASSQDGYEQYF. The CDR3 DNA sequence: TGTGCCAGCAGCCAGGACGGCTACGAGCAGTACTTC.

The chain couples TRBV5-4 to TRBJ2-2; maybe TRBD1 (6 bases). V was shortened by 2 bases and J by 4 bases, with 9 bases between the two germline ends. Germline V gives CDR1 SGHNT, CDR2 YYREEE (reference sequence). CDR3 length: 14 residues. The CDR3 sequence: CASSFKGGTGELFF. CDR3 DNA sequence: TGTGCCAGCAGCTTTAAAGGGGGCACCGGGGAGCTGTTTTTT.

This clone is a singleton in its sample. The chain has TRBV5-6 and TRBJ2-5; D is perhaps TRBD1 (6 bases). Deletions cut 3 bases from V and 5 bases from J, with 14 bases between. The CDR3 is made up of 14 amino acids. Looked up from germline, CDR1 is SGHDT and CDR2 is YYEEEE. CDR3: CASSSTTGRETQYF. As DNA, the CDR3 is TGTGCCAGCAGCTCCACAACAGGGCGGGAGACCCAGTACTTC. The variable domain in full, with the rest retrieved from reference TRBV5-6 and TRBJ2-5, is DAGVTQSPTHLIKTRGQQVTLRCSPKSGHDTVSWYQQALGQGPQFIFQYYEEEERQRGNFPDRFSGHQFPNYSSELNVNALLLGDSALYLCASSSTTGRETQYFGPGTRLLVL.